These T cell receptor beta chains were read from a single sample in a study of blood T cell repertoires in COVID-19. Measured with immunoSEQ multiplex PCR; TCRdb has only the in-frame clones, and not every one. The sample holds about 330,000 clones, roughly 90% seen once. Sequenced input: peripheral blood. The receptors shown here come from a man aged 18 to 30 who had recovered from COVID-19. Each CDR3 is given with its conserved first and last residue.

15 | TRBV28 | CASDTGSSSHYGYTF
17 | TRBV5-6 | CASSLEGRRGSSYEQYF
15 | TRBV9 | CASSALTGDGNTIYF
15 | TRBV6-5 | CASSYSLASYNEQFF
14 | TRBV10-3 | CAITQDRGANEQFF
15 | TRBV5-1 | CASRPAESSYNEQFF
21 | TRBV4-3 | CASSQEGLARSSRSSYNEQFF
14 | TRBV7-2 | CASSPPGVATEAFF
15 | TRBV7-2 | CASSPRGGGSTEAFF
16 | TRBV9 | CASSVTTGVTNEKLFF
15 | TRBV10-3 | CAISEGTSGTNIQYF
12 | TRBV6-5 | CASSARYNEQFF
16 | TRBV27 | CASSGGGQVKAGELFF
12 | TRBV29-1 | CSVLRGADTQYF
15 | TRBV10-3 | CAISEGLASTDTQYF
17 | TRBV12-5 | CASGLGPGLAEKDTQYF
15 | TRBV11-2 | CASSLFLGNTGELFF
12 | TRBV6-5 | CASSIQGGPQHF
16 | TRBV5-6 | CASSLIRAGITDTQYF
14 | TRBV6-5 | CASSYPGLQETQYF
19 | TRBV11-2 | CASSLFLGGGPPSYNEQFF
13 | TRBV7-8 | CASSPQVPYGYTF
15 | TRBV5-1 | CASSLVPLESTEAFF
15 | TRBV19 | CASSGTGWMNTEAFF
16 | TRBV2 | CASSVGQGVMNTEAFF
16 | TRBV19 | CASSNFGGLRTYEQYF
15 | TRBV18 | CASSLTGQSVREQFF
14 | TRBV7-2 | CASSFGGGNTEAFF
14 | TRBV29-1 | CSVEGPGGTDTQYF
14 | TRBV29-1 | CSVGVTRMNTEAFF
13 | TRBV5-1 | CASSSQGEETQYF
13 | TRBV10-3 | CATLAAPPDTQYF
15 | TRBV7-3 | CASSQAGTGANVLTF
13 | TRBV11-2 | CASSITGGTEAFF
16 | TRBV21-1 | CASSGTSRVPTDTQYF
14 | TRBV6-6 | CASSYPTGGNEQYF
16 | TRBV6-6 | CASSLNRGYSNQPQHF
15 | TRBV25-1 | CASSEGIAGGSGYTF
13 | TRBV6-4 | CASRPKDGDIQYF
14 | TRBV5-4 | CASSRTGGTHGYTF
15 | TRBV5-1 | CASSPRTEVNTEAFF
16 | TRBV28 | CASSPPGSSGANVLTF
14 | TRBV4-1 | CASSQTTGLTEAFF
15 | TRBV19 | CASSARPDSYNEQYF
13 | TRBV19 | CASSVTGGTEAFF
15 | TRBV5-1 | CASSLPERENTEAFF
13 | TRBV30 | CAWGVQSYTEAFF
18 | TRBV2 | CASTPPDRGVSMNTEAFF
15 | TRBV29-1 | CSVERTGDLYTEAFF
14 | TRBV9 | CASSPTAMNTEAFF
16 | TRBV18 | CASSPPKSSGMSEQYF
14 | TRBV27 | CASSSAGAFRGYTF